This paragraph covers one T cell receptor beta chain sequence. The V gene's germline CDR1 is MGHDK and CDR2 SYGVNS. Trimming shortened V by 6 bases and J by 4 bases, and 12 bases separated the two germline ends. The CDR3 length is 13 residues. The PCR ran on 60 Vbeta and 13 Jbeta primers. Assay: immunoSEQ multiplex PCR; the TCRdb copy retains only in-frame clones and omits some. The sample yields some 150,000 clones, roughly 80% seen once. The sample is drawn from a study of cytomegalovirus exposure and HLA in healthy donors. V is TRBV25-1 and J is TRBJ1-2, with D perhaps matching TRBD1 (5 bases). The sequencing sample was made of PBMCs. The receptor was derived from a woman in her fifties or sixties in good health and CMV-seropositive. CDR3 loop: CASSNTRAYGYTF. The CDR3 coding sequence is TGTGCCAGCAGCAACACCAGGGCCTATGGCTACACCTTC.